The 25 T cell receptor beta chains below all came from one sample that was sequenced in a study of T cell clusters in autoimmune cytopenias. Each sample's input was around 250 ng genomic DNA, some 40,000 genome equivalents. TRB rearrangements were amplified by touch-down multiplex PCR with mixed TRB-A/B primers. TCRdb reanalyzed the multiplex PCR reads and collapses them to one entry per CDR3 protein, without DNA. Its listing shows roughly 6,200 distinct CDR3 sequences. Sequences were obtained from peripheral blood. Receptors originate from a human donor with an autoimmune cytopenia or autoimmune hepatitis (not recorded which).

J is TRBJ2-3 and V is TRBV28; TCRdb returns TRBD2, unconfirmable since there is no DNA. The CDR3 consists of 17 residues. Germline CDR1 and CDR2: MDHEN and SYDVKM. CDR3 residues: CASSLLGGVSTTDTQYF.

This clonotype shows up as medium-sized by frequency. The chain employs TRBV6-5 and TRBJ2-7; without DNA, the TCRdb call of TRBD1 cannot be checked. Germline-derived CDR1 and CDR2 are MNHEY and SVGAGI. The CDR3 runs to 13 residues. The CDR3 protein is CASSEGDRIGQYF.

The V and J genes are TRBV6-5 and TRBJ1-1; TCRdb selects TRBD1, and the lack of DNA leaves this call unchecked. Germline CDR1 MNHEY, CDR2 SVGAGI. The CDR3 length is 14 residues. CDR3 protein: CASSYSAGGSKAFF.

The V gene is TRBV30, the J gene TRBJ1-3. CDR3 length equals 13 residues. Germline CDR1 and CDR2: GTSNPN and SVGIG (reference sequence). Here the CDR3 reads CAWSFYSGNTIYF.

The rearrangement links TRBV19 to TRBJ1-1; TCRdb's D call of TRBD1 is untestable without DNA. The CDR3 loop spans 14 amino acids. Germline-derived CDR1 and CDR2 are LNHDA and SQIVND (reference sequence). CDR3 residues: CASILQGAGTEAFF.

This clonotype is labeled medium-sized based on frequency. The chain links TRBV10-3 to TRBJ1-2; the TRBD1 assignment by TCRdb is unverifiable without DNA. Germline assignment: CDR1 ENHRY and CDR2 SYGVKD. This CDR3 comprises 13 residues. The CDR3 region is CAINLDRARGYTF.

This clonotype is labeled large based on frequency. The chain couples TRBV4-2 to TRBJ1-2; TCRdb designates TRBD1, a call that cannot be tested without DNA. CDR3 size: 15 residues. From germline, CDR1 is LGHNA and CDR2 YNFKEQ. CDR3: CASSDEQGAQSGYTF.

This clonotype is labeled medium-sized based on frequency. The chain links TRBV29-1 to TRBJ2-7; TCRdb reports TRBD2, a call that lacks DNA to check it against. This CDR3 has 15 residues. Germline CDR1 and CDR2: SQVTM and ANQGSEA. The CDR3 sequence: CSVEDRRGSSYEQYF.

This clonotype is deemed medium-sized by its frequency. The chain links TRBV6-5 to TRBJ1-4; the TRBD1 assignment by TCRdb is unverifiable without DNA. Germline V gives CDR1 MNHEY, CDR2 SVGAGI. The CDR3 extends over 15 amino acids. This chain's CDR3 is CASSYSGRGNEKLFF.

Frequency places this clonotype as medium-sized. The CDR3 reads CASRDREDTQYF. The chain uses TRBV6-4 and TRBJ2-3; the D call from TCRdb, TRBD2, cannot be confirmed without DNA. Looked up from germline, CDR1 is MRHNA and CDR2 is SNTAGT. This CDR3 region has 12 residues.

The rearrangement links TRBV28 to TRBJ1-6; TCRdb selects TRBD1, and the lack of DNA leaves this call unchecked. Germline CDR1 is MDHEN and CDR2 is SYDVKM. CDR3 length: 14 residues. CDR3 region: CASSPPRGEAPLHF.

This clonotype shows up as medium-sized by frequency. CDR3 amino acids: CASKGGGDIQYF. The chain has TRBV19 and TRBJ2-4; with no DNA, the TCRdb D assignment of TRBD1 cannot be verified. Germline-derived CDR1 and CDR2 are LNHDA and SQIVND (reference sequence). This CDR3 is 12 amino acids long.

This clonotype is classed as medium-sized by frequency. The chain uses TRBV5-6 and TRBJ2-7; the D call from TCRdb, TRBD1, cannot be confirmed without DNA. Per germline, CDR1 SGHDT and CDR2 YYEEEE. The CDR3 has 14 amino acids. Here the CDR3 reads CASSFGDSSYEQYF.

This clonotype is classed as medium-sized by frequency. This sequence joins TRBV6-4 and TRBJ2-5; TCRdb reports TRBD2, a call that lacks DNA to check it against. The CDR3 runs to 16 residues. Germline loops: CDR1 MRHNA, CDR2 SNTAGT. The CDR3 spells CASSDSFGGAGETQYF.

By frequency, this clonotype is medium-sized (0.01 to 0.1%). The rearrangement uses TRBV6-5 and TRBJ1-4; with no DNA, the TCRdb D assignment of TRBD1 cannot be verified. The germline V gene encodes CDR1 MNHEY and CDR2 SVGAGI. The CDR3 extends over 14 amino acids. This chain's CDR3 is CASSSGRLGEKLFF.

This clonotype is medium-sized by frequency. V is TRBV30 and J is TRBJ2-2; TCRdb selects TRBD2, and the lack of DNA leaves this call unchecked. This CDR3 region has 14 residues. Per the germline V gene, CDR1 is GTSNPN and CDR2 is SVGIG (reference sequence). CDR3 loop: CASNSGAVTGELFF.

This clonotype shows up as medium-sized by frequency. This sequence joins TRBV6-5 and TRBJ2-7; checking the TCRdb D call of TRBD1 is not possible without DNA. Germline CDR1 is MNHEY and CDR2 is SVGAGI. This CDR3 comprises 18 residues. CDR3 sequence reads: CASSYTSPRGTGAYEQYF.

By frequency, this clonotype is medium-sized. The V and J genes are TRBV11-3 and TRBJ1-6; TCRdb's D gene call, TRBD1, goes unchecked for lack of DNA. This CDR3 has 13 amino acids. The V gene's germline CDR1 is SGHNT and CDR2 YENEEA. CDR3 region: CASSGGMKAPLHF.

The chain uses TRBV27 and TRBJ1-5; as DNA is missing, the TRBD1 call by TCRdb cannot be tested. The CDR3 extends over 17 amino acids. The germline V gene encodes CDR1 MNHEY and CDR2 SMNVEV (reference sequence). CDR3 protein: CASSSYPDRVANQPQHF.

According to its frequency, this clonotype is medium-sized. V gene TRBV5-4 combines with J gene TRBJ2-2; TCRdb proposes TRBD2, but this gene call is untestable without DNA. Germline V CDR1 and CDR2: SGHNT, YYREEE (reference sequence). There are 17 residues in the CDR3. CDR3 sequence: CASRARGASGGTGELFF.

This CDR3 reads CASRSGTNNEQFF. The rearrangement links TRBV5-1 to TRBJ2-1; the D call from TCRdb, TRBD2, cannot be confirmed without DNA. Germline assignment: CDR1 SGHRS and CDR2 YFSETQ. The CDR3 sequence is 13 residues long.

This rearrangement joins TRBV6-6 to TRBJ1-1; TCRdb calls TRBD1, which cannot be checked without DNA. This CDR3 is built from 14 residues. The germline CDR1 and CDR2 sequences are MNHNY and SVGAGI (reference sequence). The CDR3 sequence: CASSKDRGGSEAFF.

The chain uses TRBV30 and TRBJ1-6. This CDR3 spans 11 amino acids. Per the germline V gene, CDR1 is GTSNPN and CDR2 is SVGIG (reference sequence). CDR3 in amino acids: CAWSVGSPLHF.

The chain carries TRBV20-1 and TRBJ2-5; the TCRdb call, TRBD1, lacks DNA for checking. CDR1 is DFQATT and CDR2 is SNEGSKA in the germline V gene (reference sequence). The CDR3 runs 15 residues. CDR3 amino acids: CSARSQGFDSETQYF.

V and J are TRBV29-1 and TRBJ2-7; TCRdb picks TRBD1, but there is no DNA to check that call. Germline values: CDR1 SQVTM, CDR2 ANQGSEA. The CDR3 contains 14 residues. The CDR3 here is CSVINRDTGPEQYF.